The present TCR beta chain was sequenced within a study of T cell repertoires in cytomegalovirus infection. Study as a whole: Selection of CMV epitopes for the study included recently identified HLA-C-restricted and well-studied HLA-B-restricted ones. Indications came from public TCR beta signatures; they pointed to CMV infection and to a matching HLA type. Regarding the study as a whole: In two of eight donors, the top clonotype was HLA-C-restricted CMV-specific. There were carriers of CMV plus the relevant HLA, and cumulative public TCR beta family frequency identified them.

Regarding this clonotype: The antigen is unknown.

TCRdb reanalysed the reads using MiXCR and keeps one entry per CDR3 protein. The sample consists of 550,000 to 700,000 distinct CDR3 sequences, about 39% of them appearing once. V shed 4 bases and J 3 bases; nucleotides not matched to a gene: 4. Germline V gene data show CDR1 as SGHRS and CDR2 as YFSETQ. The CDR3 extends over 15 amino acids. The sequence was obtained from a human donor in good health (CMV status not recorded). Some clones in this sample may be carry-over from other donors' samples. Sequenced here: cultured PBMCs, sampled from culture after CMV antigen stimulation. The V and J genes are TRBV5-1 and TRBJ2-3, with 11 bases fitting TRBD2. The CDR3 nucleotides are TGCGCCAGCAGCACGACTAGCGGGGAAACAGATACGCAGTATTTT. It is translated as CASSTTSGETDTQYF.